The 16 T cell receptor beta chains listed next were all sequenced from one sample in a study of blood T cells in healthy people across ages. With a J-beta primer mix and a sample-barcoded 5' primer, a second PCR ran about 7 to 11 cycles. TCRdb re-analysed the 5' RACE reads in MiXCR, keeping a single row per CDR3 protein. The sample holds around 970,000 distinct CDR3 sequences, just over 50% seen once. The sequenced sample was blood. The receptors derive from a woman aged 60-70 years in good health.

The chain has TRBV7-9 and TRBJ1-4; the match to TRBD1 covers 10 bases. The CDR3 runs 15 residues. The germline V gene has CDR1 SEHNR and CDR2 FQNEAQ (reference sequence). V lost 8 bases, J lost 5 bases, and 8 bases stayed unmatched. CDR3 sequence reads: CASGPKGQGNEKLFF. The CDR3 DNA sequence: TGTGCCAGCGGCCCGAAGGGACAGGGGAATGAAAAACTGTTTTTT.

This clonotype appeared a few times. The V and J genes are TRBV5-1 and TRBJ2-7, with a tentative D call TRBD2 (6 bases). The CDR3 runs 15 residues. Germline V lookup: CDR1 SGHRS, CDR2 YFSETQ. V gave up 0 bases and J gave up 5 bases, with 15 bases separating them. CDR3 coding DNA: TGCGCCAGCAGCTTGGCGGGGCGGGATTGGGACGAGCAGTACTTC. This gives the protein CASSLAGRDWDEQYF.

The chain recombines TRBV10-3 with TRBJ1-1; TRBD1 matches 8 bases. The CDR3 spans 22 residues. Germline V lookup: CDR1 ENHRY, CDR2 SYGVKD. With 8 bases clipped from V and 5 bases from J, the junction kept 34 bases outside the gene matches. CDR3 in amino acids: CAISQRLDIGPQGAGLGTEAFF. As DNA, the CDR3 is TGTGCCATCTCCCAACGCCTGGACATCGGCCCTCAGGGGGCAGGGTTGGGGACTGAAGCTTTCTTT.

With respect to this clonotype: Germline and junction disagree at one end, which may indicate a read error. The CDR3 is CASSQEMGYKKTIQYF. The CDR3 DNA sequence: TGTGCCAGCAGCCAAGAGATGGGGTATAAAAAAACCATTCAGTACTTC. V is TRBV4-2 and J is TRBJ2-4; no reliable D call. Germline V gene data show CDR1 as LGHNA and CDR2 as YNFKEQ. The CDR3 length is 16 residues.

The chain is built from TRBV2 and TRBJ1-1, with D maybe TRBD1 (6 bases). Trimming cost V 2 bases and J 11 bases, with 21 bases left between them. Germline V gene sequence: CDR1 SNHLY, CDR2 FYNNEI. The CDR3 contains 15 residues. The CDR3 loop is CASSERLLQGLEAFF. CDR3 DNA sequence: TGTGCCAGCAGTGAAAGGCTCTTACAGGGTTTGGAGGCTTTCTTT.

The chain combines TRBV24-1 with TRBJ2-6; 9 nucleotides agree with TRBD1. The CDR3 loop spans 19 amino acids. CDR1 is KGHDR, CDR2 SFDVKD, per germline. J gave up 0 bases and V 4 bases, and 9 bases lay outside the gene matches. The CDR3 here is CATSETGTGISSGANVLTF. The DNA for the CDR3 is TGTGCCACCAGTGAGACCGGGACAGGGATCTCCTCTGGGGCCAACGTCCTGACTTTC.

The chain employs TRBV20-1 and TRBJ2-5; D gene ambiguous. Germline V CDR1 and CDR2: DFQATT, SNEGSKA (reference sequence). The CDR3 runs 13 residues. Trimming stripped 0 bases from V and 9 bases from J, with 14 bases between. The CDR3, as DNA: TGCAGTGCTAGAGACGTAGGTCTTAAGGCCCAGTACTTC. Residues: CSARDVGLKAQYF.

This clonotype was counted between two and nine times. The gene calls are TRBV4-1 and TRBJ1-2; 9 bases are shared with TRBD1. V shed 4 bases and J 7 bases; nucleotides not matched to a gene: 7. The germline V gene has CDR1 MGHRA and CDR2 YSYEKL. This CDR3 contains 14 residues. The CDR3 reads CASSPPGQGAGYTF. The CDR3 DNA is TGCGCCAGCAGCCCACCGGGACAGGGTGCTGGCTACACCTTC.

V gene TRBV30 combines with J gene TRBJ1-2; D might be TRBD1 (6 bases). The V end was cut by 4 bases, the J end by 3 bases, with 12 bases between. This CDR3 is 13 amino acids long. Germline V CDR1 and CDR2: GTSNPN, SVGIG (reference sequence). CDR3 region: CAWTRQVDYGYTF. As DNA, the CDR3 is TGTGCCTGGACCCGACAGGTGGACTATGGCTACACCTTC.

CDR3 coding DNA: TGTGCCACCAGTGAGACAGGACAGGGGACAGATACGCAGTATTTT. This gives the protein CATSETGQGTDTQYF. The rearrangement joins TRBV24-1 to TRBJ2-3; 9 bases map to TRBD1. Trimming removed 4 bases from V and 3 bases from J; junction bases left unmatched: 4. The CDR3 has 15 amino acids. CDR1 and CDR2 (germline): KGHDR, SFDVKD.

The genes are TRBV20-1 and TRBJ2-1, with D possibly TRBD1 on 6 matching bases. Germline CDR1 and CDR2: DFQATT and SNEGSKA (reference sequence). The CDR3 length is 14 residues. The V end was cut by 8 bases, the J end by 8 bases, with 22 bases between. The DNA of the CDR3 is TGCAGTCCACTCTTAACGCTGGGGGCGCATGAGCAGTTCTTC. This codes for CSPLLTLGAHEQFF.

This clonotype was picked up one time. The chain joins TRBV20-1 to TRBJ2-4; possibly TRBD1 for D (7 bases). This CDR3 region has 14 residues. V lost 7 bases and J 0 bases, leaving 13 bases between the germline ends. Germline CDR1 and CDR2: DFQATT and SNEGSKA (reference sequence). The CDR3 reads CSVQGGLAKNIQYF. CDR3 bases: TGCAGTGTCCAGGGGGGCCTAGCCAAAAACATTCAGTACTTC.

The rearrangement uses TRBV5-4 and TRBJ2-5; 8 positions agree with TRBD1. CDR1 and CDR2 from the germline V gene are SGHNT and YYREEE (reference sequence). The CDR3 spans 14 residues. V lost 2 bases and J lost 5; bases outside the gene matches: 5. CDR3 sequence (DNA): TGTGCCAGCAGCTTCCAGGGACAGGTGGAGACCCAGTACTTC. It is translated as CASSFQGQVETQYF.

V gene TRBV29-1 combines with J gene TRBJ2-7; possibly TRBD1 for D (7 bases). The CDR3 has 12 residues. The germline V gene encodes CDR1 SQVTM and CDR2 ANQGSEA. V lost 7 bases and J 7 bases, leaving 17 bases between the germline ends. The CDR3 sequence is CSARGDRGEQYF. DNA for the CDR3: TGCAGCGCCAGGGGGGACAGAGGAGAGCAGTACTTC.

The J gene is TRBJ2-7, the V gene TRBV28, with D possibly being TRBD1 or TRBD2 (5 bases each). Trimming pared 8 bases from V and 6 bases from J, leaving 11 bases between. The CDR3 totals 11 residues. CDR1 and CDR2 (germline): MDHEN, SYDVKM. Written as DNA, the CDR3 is TGTGCCAGCCACGGGACGGTCGAGCAGTACTTC. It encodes CASHGTVEQYF.

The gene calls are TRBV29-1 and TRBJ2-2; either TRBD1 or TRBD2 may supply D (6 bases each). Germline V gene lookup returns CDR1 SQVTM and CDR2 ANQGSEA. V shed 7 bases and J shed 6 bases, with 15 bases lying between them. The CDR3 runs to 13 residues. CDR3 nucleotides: TGCAGCGCCCAGACAGGCGGGGCCGGGGAGCTGTTTTTT. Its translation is CSAQTGGAGELFF.